The entry below gives a single T cell receptor beta chain sequence along with its context. The antigen remains unidentified. The data stem from a study of response to subunit inactivated influenza vaccine. The CDR3 covers 11 residues. J was trimmed by 8 bases and V by 11 bases; bases with no gene match: 5. Germline V gene data show CDR1 as LNHDA and CDR2 as SQIVND (reference sequence). The study, taken as a whole, reports: With each seasonal influenza vaccination, the authors suggested, few new T cells are recruited.

One entry per CDR3 protein, called by TCRdb with MiXCR from the RT-PCR reads. In the table there are more than 550,000 distinct CDR3 sequences, about 11% of which are singletons. These data were also filed under a second study, of T cells expressing NK-cell markers. That source reports: TCR beta cDNA was generated via 5'RACE template switching incorporating UMIs. It was sorted CD3+CD56-NKG2C+, CD3+CD56+NKG2C- and CD3+CD56+NKG2C+ T cells that provided the TCR beta repertoires. HCMV serostatus: seven of eight sequenced donors positive, one negative. Dominant NKG2C+ clonotypes were found to form about 1.0-8% of CD8+ T cells in six donors.

The sequenced sample was PBMCs from blood, obtained on the day of vaccination. The sequence derives from a man aged 50-59 years who received an inactivated influenza vaccine. This rearrangement joins TRBV19 to TRBJ1-4, with TRBD1 matching 7 bases. The CDR3 reads CASRQGEKLFF. The CDR3 DNA follows: TGTGCCTCCCGACAGGGAGAAAAACTGTTTTTT.